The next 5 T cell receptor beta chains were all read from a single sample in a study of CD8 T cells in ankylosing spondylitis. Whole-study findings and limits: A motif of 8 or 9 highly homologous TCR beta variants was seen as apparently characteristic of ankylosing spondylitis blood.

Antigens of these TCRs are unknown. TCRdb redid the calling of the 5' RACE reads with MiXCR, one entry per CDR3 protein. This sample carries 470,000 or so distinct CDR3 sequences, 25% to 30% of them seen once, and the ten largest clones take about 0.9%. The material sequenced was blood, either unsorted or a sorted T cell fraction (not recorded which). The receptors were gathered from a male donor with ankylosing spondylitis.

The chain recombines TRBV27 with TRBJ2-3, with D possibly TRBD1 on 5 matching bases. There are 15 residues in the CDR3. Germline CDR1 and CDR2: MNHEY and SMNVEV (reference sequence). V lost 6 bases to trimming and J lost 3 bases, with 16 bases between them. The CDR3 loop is CASRTRRGSTDTQYF. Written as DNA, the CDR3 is TGTGCCAGCAGGACCCGAAGGGGAAGTACAGATACGCAGTATTTT.

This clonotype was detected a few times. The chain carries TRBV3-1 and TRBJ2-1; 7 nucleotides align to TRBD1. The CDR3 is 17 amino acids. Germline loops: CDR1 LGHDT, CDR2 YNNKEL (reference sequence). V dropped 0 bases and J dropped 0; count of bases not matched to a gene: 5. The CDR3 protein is CASSQDWGTDSYNEQFF. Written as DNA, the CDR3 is TGTGCCAGCAGCCAAGACTGGGGGACAGACTCCTACAATGAGCAGTTCTTC.

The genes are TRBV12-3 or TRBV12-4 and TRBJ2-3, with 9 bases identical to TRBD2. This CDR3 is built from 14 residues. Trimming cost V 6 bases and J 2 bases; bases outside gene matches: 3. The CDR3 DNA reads TGTGCCAGCAGAATAGCGGGAGCCACAGATACGCAGTATTTT. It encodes CASRIAGATDTQYF.

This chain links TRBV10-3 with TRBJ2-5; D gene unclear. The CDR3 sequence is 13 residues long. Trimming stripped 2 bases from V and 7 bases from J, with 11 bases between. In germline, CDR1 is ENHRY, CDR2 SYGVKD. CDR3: CAISEDPGRTQYF. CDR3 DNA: TGTGCCATCAGTGAGGATCCAGGCAGGACCCAGTACTTC.

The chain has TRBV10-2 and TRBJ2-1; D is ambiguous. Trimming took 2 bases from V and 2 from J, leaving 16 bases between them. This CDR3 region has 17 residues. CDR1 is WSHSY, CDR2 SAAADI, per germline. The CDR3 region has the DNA TGCGCCAGCAGTGAGGCCGGTCTTACCGCGACCTACAATGAGCAGTTCTTC. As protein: CASSEAGLTATYNEQFF.